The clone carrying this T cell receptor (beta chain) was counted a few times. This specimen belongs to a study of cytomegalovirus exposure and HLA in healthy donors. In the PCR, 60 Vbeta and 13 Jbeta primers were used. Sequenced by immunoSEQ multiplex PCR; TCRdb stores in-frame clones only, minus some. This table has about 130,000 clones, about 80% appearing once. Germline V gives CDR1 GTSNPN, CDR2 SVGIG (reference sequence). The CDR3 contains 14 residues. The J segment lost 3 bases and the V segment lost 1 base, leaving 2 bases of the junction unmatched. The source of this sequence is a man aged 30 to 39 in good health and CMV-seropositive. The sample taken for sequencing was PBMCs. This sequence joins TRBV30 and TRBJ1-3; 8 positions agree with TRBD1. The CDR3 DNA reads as TGTGCCTGGAGTGCAGGGGGCAATGGAAACACCATATATTTT. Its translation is CAWSAGGNGNTIYF.